This TCR beta chain originates from a study of shared clonotypes between healthy human individuals. Points from the study as a whole: The sharing of roughly 5% of naive CD4 clonotypes was seen across several donors.

Comment on this clone: What it binds is unknown.

The CDR3 is 16 amino acids. With 3 bases clipped from V and 4 bases from J, the junction kept 4 bases outside the gene matches. Per germline, CDR1 SGHRS and CDR2 YFSETQ. Negatively enriched CD4+ T cells were divided by CD45RA into naive and memory. Across several immunoSEQ plates, the genomic DNA of each subset was split evenly. Under the authors' procedure: Filtering of immunoSEQ junctional sequences could not match full-length read filtering. Produced via immunoSEQ multiplex PCR; TCRdb's table is partial and in-frame only. Clone size and V and J calls were adopted from that table, with D and trimming inferred from the DNA. The data hold over a million clones, with 95% to 99% observed a single time.

This TCR was sampled from a young man in good health. This chain connects TRBV5-1 to TRBJ2-3; 14 nucleotides line up with TRBD2. Sequenced: naive CD4+ T cells sorted from blood. Subset given: CD45RA+ positively selected. CDR3 nucleotides: TGCGCCAGCAGCTCCCTGGGACTAGCGGGGGCAGATACGCAGTATTTT. The encoded protein is CASSSLGLAGADTQYF. The variable domain in full, with the rest retrieved from reference TRBV5-1 and TRBJ2-3, is KAGVTQTPRYLIKTRGQQVTLSCSPISGHRSVSWYQQTPGQGLQFLFEYFSETQRNKGNFPGRFSGRQFSNSRSEMNVSTLELGDSALYLCASSSLGLAGADTQYFGPGTRLTVL.